One sample yielded the 31 T cell receptor beta chains listed below, sequenced in a study of shared clonotypes between healthy human individuals (dated by TCRdb to about 2020). To prepare the library, the immunoSEQ multiplex PCR assay was applied. Imported from immuneACCESS, the table was reduced by TCRdb to in-frame sequences with V and J called. These copies leave out some clones; in studies compared against another copy, an unresolved V gene accounts for under half, and the cause of the remainder is not known. The sample table shows roughly 700,000 clones, and 90% are seen once. The top ten clones comprise about a third of the sample. The sequencing sample was made of memory CD8+ T cells from PBMCs. This specimen's cell subset or site label, per the study, means: CD45RO+ cells pooled with CCR7-negative TemRA cells. The receptor source for this set is a man between 18 and 29 years old in good health. Some clones in this sample may be carry-over from other donors' samples.

The genes are TRBV28 and TRBJ1-2; 8 nucleotides agree with TRBD1. Per the germline V gene, CDR1 is MDHEN and CDR2 is SYDVKM. This CDR3 has 13 amino acids. The trim removed 6 bases at V and 7 bases at J, leaving 7 bases unmatched. This CDR3 reads CASSLQGAGGYTF. The CDR3 DNA reads as TGTGCCAGCAGCCTTCAGGGGGCGGGTGGCTACACCTTC.

J is TRBJ2-3 and V is TRBV7-8; 8 nucleotides align to TRBD1. CDR1 is SGHVS and CDR2 is FQNEAQ in the germline V gene. V lost 4 bases, J lost 2 bases, and 11 bases stayed unmatched. This CDR3 contains 17 residues. The CDR3 nucleotides are TGTGCCAGCAGCTCCCCCTCGGACAGGGTCTACACAGATACGCAGTATTTT. It specifies CASSSPSDRVYTDTQYF.

This chain connects TRBV28 to TRBJ2-2; perhaps D is TRBD1 or TRBD2 (5 bases each). CDR3 size: 15 residues. Germline-derived CDR1 and CDR2 are MDHEN and SYDVKM. The V gene lost 3 bases and the J gene lost 7 bases, with 15 bases spanning the gap. This chain's CDR3 is CASSLTTGPGGELFF. The CDR3 nucleotides read TGTGCCAGCAGTTTGACCACGGGGCCAGGCGGGGAGCTGTTTTTT.

The chain has TRBV7-9 and TRBJ2-1, with TRBD2 identical over 8 bases. Losses at the gene ends were 4 bases for V and 7 bases for J; bases not matched to a gene: 9. The germline V gene encodes CDR1 SEHNR and CDR2 FQNEAQ (reference sequence). CDR3 length equals 15 residues. The CDR3 bases are TGTGCCAGCAGCTGGGCGGGAGGTTTGGGGAATGAGCAGTTCTTC. This sequence encodes CASSWAGGLGNEQFF. The full variable domain, its missing parts supplied by reference TRBV7-9 and TRBJ2-1, is DTGVSQNPRHKITKRGQNVTFRCDPISEHNRLYWYRQTLGQGPEFLTYFQNEAQLEKSRLLSDRFSAERPKGSFSTLEIQRTEQGDSAMYLCASSWAGGLGNEQFFGPGTRLTVL.

The J gene is TRBJ2-7, the V gene TRBV6-5; 8 bases map to TRBD2. Germline CDR1 and CDR2: MNHEY and SVGAGI. V lost 7 bases and J lost 4; bases outside the gene matches: 12. There are 15 residues in the CDR3. The CDR3 sequence is CASTIGAGDLYEQYF. The CDR3 nucleotides are TGTGCCAGCACTATCGGAGCGGGAGACTTGTACGAGCAGTACTTC.

About this clone: This sample includes further DNA sequences coding for the same CDR3. The chain couples TRBV9 to TRBJ2-7; 10 nucleotides agree with TRBD2. With V trimmed by 3 bases and J by 1 base, 4 bases remained unmatched. This CDR3 spans 15 amino acids. The germline V gene has CDR1 SGDLS and CDR2 YYNGEE. CDR3 sequence: CASSASSGSSYEQYF. The DNA for the CDR3 is TGTGCCAGCAGCGCCTCTAGCGGGAGTTCCTACGAGCAGTACTTC.

This chain links TRBV14 with TRBJ2-3; no clear D. Deletions cut 4 bases from V and 2 bases from J, with 16 bases between. Germline CDR1 reads SGHDN; CDR2 reads FVKESK. The CDR3 has 16 amino acids. CDR3 nucleotides: TGTGCCAGCAGCCCTCGACACCGCTATACCACAGATACGCAGTATTTT. This gives the protein CASSPRHRYTTDTQYF.

This chain links TRBV10-3 with TRBJ2-7; TRBD1 aligns across 9 bases. Germline assignment: CDR1 ENHRY and CDR2 SYGVKD. Trimming took 0 bases from V and 6 from J; bases not matched to a gene: 9. The CDR3 consists of 16 residues. Written as DNA, the CDR3 is TGTGCCATCAGTGAGTCTTCCCGGGACAGGGATCGCGAGCAGTACTTC. It is translated as CAISESSRDRDREQYF.

This chain joins TRBV28 and TRBJ1-1; TRBD1 might be the D (5 bases). Germline loops: CDR1 MDHEN, CDR2 SYDVKM. V was trimmed by 3 bases and J by 6 bases, leaving 14 bases between them. The CDR3 spans 14 residues. CDR3 DNA: TGTGCCAGCAGTTTTGCTCGACAGCTACCTGAAGCTTTCTTT. Amino acids: CASSFARQLPEAFF. Full variable domain (rest looked up from reference TRBV28 and TRBJ1-1): DVKVTQSSRYLVKRTGEKVFLECVQDMDHENMFWYRQDPGLGLRLIYFSYDVKMKEKGDIPEGYSVSREKKERFSLILESASTNQTSMYLCASSFARQLPEAFFGQGTRLTVV.

This chain uses TRBV2 with TRBJ2-1; 10 bases agree with TRBD1. Germline trimming cut 5 bases from V and 7 bases from J; bases unmatched to any gene: 8. This CDR3 is 15 amino acids long. In germline, CDR1 is SNHLY, CDR2 FYNNEI. The CDR3 sequence: CASSLRQGARNEQFF. The DNA of the CDR3 is TGTGCCAGCAGTCTAAGACAGGGGGCTCGAAATGAGCAGTTCTTC.

The chain carries TRBV4-3 and TRBJ2-7, with 11 bases matching TRBD1. J was trimmed by 6 bases and V by 3 bases; bases with no gene match: 4. CDR1 is LGHNA and CDR2 is YSLEER in the germline V gene. CDR3 size: 14 residues. CDR3 coding DNA: TGCGCCAGCAGCCAGGACAGGGGGCCGTTCGAGCAGTACTTC. Amino acids: CASSQDRGPFEQYF.

The chain has TRBV7-9 and TRBJ1-2; TRBD1 is a possible D gene (5 bases). V was clipped by 5 bases and J by 12 bases, with 10 bases between them. The CDR3 loop spans 10 amino acids. Germline-derived CDR1 and CDR2 are SEHNR and FQNEAQ (reference sequence). This CDR3 is CASSPGSHTF. For the CDR3, the DNA is TGTGCCAGCAGCCCAGGGAGCCACACCTTC.

The V gene is TRBV28, the J gene TRBJ1-1; 7 nucleotides agree with TRBD1. The CDR3 spans 12 residues. Germline V gene lookup returns CDR1 MDHEN and CDR2 SYDVKM. J lost 8 bases, V lost 4 bases, and 4 bases had no gene match. CDR3 coding DNA: TGTGCCAGCAGTTCCCCGGGACAGGAAGCTTTCTTT. Protein: CASSSPGQEAFF.

The count of this clone is one. V gene TRBV9 combines with J gene TRBJ2-3; 11 nucleotides line up with TRBD2. CDR1 and CDR2 from the germline V gene are SGDLS and YYNGEE. This CDR3 is built from 16 residues. V was clipped by 4 bases and J by 0 bases; unmatched bases: 4. CDR3 protein: CASSSGTSGSTDTQYF. The CDR3 DNA reads as TGTGCCAGCAGCTCGGGGACTAGCGGTAGCACAGATACGCAGTATTTT.

The chain is built from TRBV7-9 and TRBJ2-1; 7 bases match TRBD1. CDR3 length: 14 residues. CDR1 SEHNR and CDR2 FQNEAQ come from the germline V gene (reference sequence). The junction had 7 bases not matched to a gene; V was cut back by 4 bases and J by 7 bases. CDR3 protein: CASSSSDRLNEQFF. As DNA, the CDR3 is TGTGCCAGCAGCTCCTCGGACAGGTTGAATGAGCAGTTCTTC. Full variable domain (missing parts from reference TRBV7-9 and TRBJ2-1): DTGVSQNPRHKITKRGQNVTFRCDPISEHNRLYWYRQTLGQGPEFLTYFQNEAQLEKSRLLSDRFSAERPKGSFSTLEIQRTEQGDSAMYLCASSSSDRLNEQFFGPGTRLTVL.

V and J are TRBV7-2 and TRBJ2-7; no clear D gene. Trimming pared 5 bases from V and 3 bases from J, leaving 17 bases between. The length of the CDR3 is 15 residues. Germline CDR1 reads SGHTA; CDR2 reads FQGNSA. The CDR3, as DNA: TGTGCCAGCAGCGAAGTTGCGAGCGATGGCTACGAGCAGTACTTC. This translates into CASSEVASDGYEQYF.

This clone has more than one count but fewer than ten. The V and J genes are TRBV28 and TRBJ1-1; D ambiguous. The germline V gene has CDR1 MDHEN and CDR2 SYDVKM. The CDR3 is made up of 10 amino acids. Trimming stripped 6 bases from V and 2 bases from J, with 1 base between. The DNA for the CDR3 is TGTGCCAGCAGCAACACTGAAGCTTTCTTT. It translates to CASSNTEAFF.

This sequence joins TRBV19 and TRBJ2-7; either TRBD1 or TRBD2 may fit D (5 bases each). The V gene's germline CDR1 is LNHDA and CDR2 SQIVND (reference sequence). V was trimmed by 6 bases and J by 5 bases, leaving 14 bases between them. The CDR3 runs to 13 residues. CDR3 residues: CASSPGRVDEQYF. Written as DNA, the CDR3 is TGTGCCAGTAGCCCGGGACGTGTGGACGAGCAGTACTTC.

The rearrangement uses TRBV15 and TRBJ2-7; D is ambiguous. Between the trimmed V and J ends, which lost 2 bases and 5 bases, there was a span of 13 bases. Germline loops: CDR1 LNHNV, CDR2 YYDKDF (reference sequence). The CDR3 has 14 amino acids. The CDR3 DNA follows: TGTGCCACCAGCAGATTAAGTGAGGTTCACGAGCAGTACTTC. It specifies CATSRLSEVHEQYF.

The J gene is TRBJ1-4, the V gene TRBV7-9; no clear D. V was cut by 1 base and J by 8 bases, with 11 bases left in between. Germline CDR1 and CDR2: SEHNR and FQNEAQ (reference sequence). The CDR3 loop spans 14 amino acids. CDR3 amino acids: CASSLGFIGEKLFF. The CDR3 DNA sequence: TGTGCCAGCAGCTTAGGGTTTATTGGCGAAAAACTGTTTTTT. The full variable domain, with the rest looked up from reference TRBV7-9 and TRBJ1-4, is DTGVSQNPRHKITKRGQNVTFRCDPISEHNRLYWYRQTLGQGPEFLTYFQNEAQLEKSRLLSDRFSAERPKGSFSTLEIQRTEQGDSAMYLCASSLGFIGEKLFFGSGTQLSVL.

The chain couples TRBV27 to TRBJ1-3; D perhaps matches TRBD1 (5 bases). Germline V gives CDR1 MNHEY, CDR2 SMNVEV (reference sequence). V was pared by 4 bases and J by 8 bases, with 21 bases between. The CDR3 extends over 16 amino acids. Here the CDR3 reads CASSCYSGQGRDTIYF. The CDR3 nucleotides are TGTGCCAGCAGTTGTTACTCCGGACAAGGTAGGGACACCATATATTTT.

The chain carries TRBV27 and TRBJ2-7, with 9 positions matching TRBD1. Trimming cost V 7 bases and J 2 bases; bases outside gene matches: 21. The CDR3 consists of 19 residues. Germline CDR1 MNHEY, CDR2 SMNVEV (reference sequence). The CDR3 DNA reads as TGTGCCAGCACAGCTCGGGGGGAACGAACAGGGGGCCAACCCTACGAGCAGTACTTC. Encoded protein: CASTARGERTGGQPYEQYF.

The V gene is TRBV12-5, the J gene TRBJ2-1, with no clear D. CDR1 is LGHNT and CDR2 is FRNRAP in the germline V gene. The CDR3 length is 13 residues. Trimming took off 9 bases at V and 2 bases at J, with 11 bases between the two ends. The CDR3 DNA sequence: TGTGCTAGCTCCAAGACCACCTACAATGAGCAGTTCTTC. It is translated as CASSKTTYNEQFF.

The J gene is TRBJ1-1, the V gene TRBV27; 12 bases are shared with TRBD1. CDR3 size: 17 residues. Germline lookup yields CDR1 MNHEY and CDR2 SMNVEV (reference sequence). Trimming cost V 5 bases and J 3 bases; bases outside gene matches: 10. The CDR3 region is CASSELGTGGVDTEAFF. The CDR3 DNA sequence: TGTGCCAGCAGTGAACTCGGGACAGGGGGCGTGGACACTGAAGCTTTCTTT.

The rearrangement links TRBV25-1 to TRBJ2-1, with 8 bases aligning to TRBD1. This CDR3 spans 15 amino acids. Germline V gene sequence: CDR1 MGHDK, CDR2 SYGVNS. Trimming at V came to 6 bases and at J to 4 bases, leaving 8 bases not matched to a gene. In DNA, the CDR3 is TGTGCCAGCAGCCCCTCGGGACAGGCTTACAATGAGCAGTTCTTC. It encodes CASSPSGQAYNEQFF.

Concerning this clone: The same CDR3 can be traced to other DNA sequences in this sample. The V gene is TRBV27, the J gene TRBJ2-2, with TRBD1 matching 12 bases. The V gene's germline CDR1 is MNHEY and CDR2 SMNVEV (reference sequence). Trimming at V came to 6 bases and at J to 1 base, leaving 9 bases not matched to a gene. This CDR3 is built from 18 residues. The CDR3 loop reads CASRPGQGARGNTGELFF. The CDR3 DNA sequence: TGTGCCAGCAGACCGGGACAGGGGGCGCGAGGGAACACCGGGGAGCTGTTTTTT.

The rearrangement uses TRBV4-1 and TRBJ2-7; the D gene could be TRBD1 or TRBD2 (5 bases each). The CDR3 is made up of 15 amino acids. V was pared by 5 bases and J by 0 bases, with 14 bases between. CDR1 MGHRA and CDR2 YSYEKL come from the germline V gene. The CDR3 coding sequence is TGCGCCAGCAGCACCCGGGACCGACGCTCCTACGAGCAGTACTTC. Translated, it gives CASSTRDRRSYEQYF.

This chain connects TRBV2 to TRBJ2-7; 12 bases agree with TRBD2. The junction had 7 bases not matched to a gene; V was cut back by 8 bases and J by 2 bases. This CDR3 has 15 residues. Germline CDR1 SNHLY, CDR2 FYNNEI. CDR3: CASRLTSGSPYEQYF. In nucleotides, the CDR3 is TGTGCCAGCCGACTGACTAGCGGGAGCCCCTACGAGCAGTACTTC.

V usage is TRBV6-1 and J usage is TRBJ2-7, with a tentative D call TRBD1 (6 bases). The CDR3 extends over 13 amino acids. V was cut by 6 bases and J by 0 bases, with 9 bases left in between. Per the germline V gene, CDR1 is MNHNS and CDR2 is SASEGT. The DNA for the CDR3 is TGTGCCAGCAGGAGGGACAACTCCTACGAGCAGTACTTC. It codes for CASRRDNSYEQYF.

The J gene is TRBJ2-2, the V gene TRBV11-2; no firm D call. Germline V gene lookup returns CDR1 SGHAT and CDR2 FQNNGV. V lost 5 bases, J lost 6 bases, and 13 bases lay in between. There are 14 residues in the CDR3. Written as DNA, the CDR3 is TGTGCCAGCAGCGACCACAGAGGACCCGGGGAGCTGTTTTTT. Protein sequence: CASSDHRGPGELFF. The whole variable domain, filled in from reference TRBV11-2 and TRBJ2-2, reads EAGVAQSPRYKIIEKRQSVAFWCNPISGHATLYWYQQILGQGPKLLIQFQNNGVVDDSQLPKDRFSAERLKGVDSTLKIQPAKLEDSAVYLCASSDHRGPGELFFGEGSRLTVL.

The chain recombines TRBV9 with TRBJ2-7; 8 positions match TRBD1. Germline trimming cut 4 bases from V and 4 bases from J; bases unmatched to any gene: 7. CDR3 length: 14 amino acids. The germline V gene encodes CDR1 SGDLS and CDR2 YYNGEE. The CDR3 sequence: CASSPLDRVYEQYF. The CDR3 DNA follows: TGTGCCAGCAGCCCCCTGGACAGGGTTTACGAGCAGTACTTC.